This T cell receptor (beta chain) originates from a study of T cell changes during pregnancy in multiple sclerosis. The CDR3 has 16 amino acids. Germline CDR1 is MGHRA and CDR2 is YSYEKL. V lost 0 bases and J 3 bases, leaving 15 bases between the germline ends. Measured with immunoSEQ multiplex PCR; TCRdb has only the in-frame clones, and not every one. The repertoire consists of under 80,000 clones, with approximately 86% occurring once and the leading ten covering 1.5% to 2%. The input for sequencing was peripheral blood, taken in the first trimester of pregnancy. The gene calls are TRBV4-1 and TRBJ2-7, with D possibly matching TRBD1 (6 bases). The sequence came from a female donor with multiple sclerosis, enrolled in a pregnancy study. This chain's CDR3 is CASSQDRDTLGYEQYF. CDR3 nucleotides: TGCGCCAGCAGCCAAGATCGGGACACCTTGGGCTACGAGCAGTACTTC.